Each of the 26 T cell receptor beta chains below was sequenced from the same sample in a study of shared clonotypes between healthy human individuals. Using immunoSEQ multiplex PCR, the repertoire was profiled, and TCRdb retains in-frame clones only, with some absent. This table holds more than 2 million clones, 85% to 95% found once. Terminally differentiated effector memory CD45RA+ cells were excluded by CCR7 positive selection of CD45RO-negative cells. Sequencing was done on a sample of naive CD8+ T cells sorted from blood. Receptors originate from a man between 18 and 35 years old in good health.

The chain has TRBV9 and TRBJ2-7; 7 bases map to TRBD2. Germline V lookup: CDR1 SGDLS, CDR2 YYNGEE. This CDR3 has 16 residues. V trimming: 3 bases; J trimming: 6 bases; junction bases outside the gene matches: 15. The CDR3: CASSARGGLAEPEQYF. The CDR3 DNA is TGTGCCAGCAGCGCCCGGGGAGGGCTAGCGGAACCCGAGCAGTACTTC.

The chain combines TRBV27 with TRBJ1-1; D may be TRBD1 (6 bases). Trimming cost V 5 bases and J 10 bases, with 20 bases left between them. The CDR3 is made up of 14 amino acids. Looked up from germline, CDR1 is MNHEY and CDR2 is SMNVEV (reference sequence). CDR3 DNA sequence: TGTGCCAGCAGTCACCAACAGGGCCCTTGGGGAGCTTTCTTT. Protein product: CASSHQQGPWGAFF.

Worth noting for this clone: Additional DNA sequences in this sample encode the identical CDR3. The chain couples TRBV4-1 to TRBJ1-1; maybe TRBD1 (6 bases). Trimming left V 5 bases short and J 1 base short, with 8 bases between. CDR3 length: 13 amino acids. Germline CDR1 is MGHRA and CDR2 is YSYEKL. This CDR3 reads CASSLTGNTEAFF. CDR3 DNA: TGCGCCAGCAGCTTGACAGGGAACACTGAAGCTTTCTTT.

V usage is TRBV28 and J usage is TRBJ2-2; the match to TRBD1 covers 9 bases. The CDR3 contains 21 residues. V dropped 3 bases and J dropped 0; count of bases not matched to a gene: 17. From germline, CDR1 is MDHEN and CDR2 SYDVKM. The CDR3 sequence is CASSFSPGQGIDGANTGELFF. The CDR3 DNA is TGTGCCAGCAGTTTCTCACCGGGACAGGGAATAGACGGCGCGAACACCGGGGAGCTGTTTTTT. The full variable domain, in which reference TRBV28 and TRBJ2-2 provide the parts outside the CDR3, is DVKVTQSSRYLVKRTGEKVFLECVQDMDHENMFWYRQDPGLGLRLIYFSYDVKMKEKGDIPEGYSVSREKKERFSLILESASTNQTSMYLCASSFSPGQGIDGANTGELFFGEGSRLTVL.

As DNA, the CDR3 is TGTGCCAGCAAGTGGGGTCGGGACGGAGAAACTAATGAAAAACTGTTTTTT. It encodes CASKWGRDGETNEKLFF. The V call is TRBV2, the J call TRBJ1-4; TRBD1 is a possible D gene (5 bases). Trimming shortened V by 7 bases and J by 1 base, and 19 bases separated the two germline ends. CDR1 SNHLY and CDR2 FYNNEI come from the germline V gene. The CDR3 consists of 17 residues.

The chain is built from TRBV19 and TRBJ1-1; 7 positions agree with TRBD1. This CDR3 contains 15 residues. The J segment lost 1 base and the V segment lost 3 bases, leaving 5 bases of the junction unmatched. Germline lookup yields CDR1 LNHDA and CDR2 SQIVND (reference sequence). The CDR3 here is CASSIDDRENTEAFF. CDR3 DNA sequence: TGTGCCAGTAGTATTGATGACAGGGAGAACACTGAAGCTTTCTTT.

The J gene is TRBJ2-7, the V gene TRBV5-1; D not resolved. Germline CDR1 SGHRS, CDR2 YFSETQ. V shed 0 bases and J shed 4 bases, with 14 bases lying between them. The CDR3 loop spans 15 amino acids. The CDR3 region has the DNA TGCGCCAGCAGCTTGGAAGAGACTCCCGATTACGAGCAGTACTTC. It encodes CASSLEETPDYEQYF.

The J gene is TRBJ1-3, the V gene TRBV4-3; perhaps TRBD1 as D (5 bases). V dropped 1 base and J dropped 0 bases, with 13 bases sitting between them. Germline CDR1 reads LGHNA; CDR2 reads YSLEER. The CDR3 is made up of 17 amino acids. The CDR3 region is CASSQVWGFGSGNTIYF. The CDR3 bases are TGCGCCAGCAGCCAAGTCTGGGGGTTCGGCTCTGGAAACACCATATATTTT.

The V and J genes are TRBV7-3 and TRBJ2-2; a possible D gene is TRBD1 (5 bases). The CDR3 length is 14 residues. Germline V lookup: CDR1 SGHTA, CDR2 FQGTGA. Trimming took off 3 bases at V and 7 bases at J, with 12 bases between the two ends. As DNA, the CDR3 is TGTGCCAGCAGCTTGGCAGGGTCGGGCGGGGAGCTGTTTTTT. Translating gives CASSLAGSGGELFF. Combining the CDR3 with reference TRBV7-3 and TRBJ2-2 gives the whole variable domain GAGVSQTPSNKVTEKGKYVELRCDPISGHTALYWYRQSLGQGPEFLIYFQGTGAADDSGLPNDRFFAVRPEGSVSTLKIQRTERGDSAVYLCASSLAGSGGELFFGEGSRLTVL.

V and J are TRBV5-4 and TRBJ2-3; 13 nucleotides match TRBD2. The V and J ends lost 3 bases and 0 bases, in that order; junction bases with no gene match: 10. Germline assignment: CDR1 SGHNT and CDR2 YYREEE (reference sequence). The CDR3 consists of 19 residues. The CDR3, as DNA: TGTGCCAGCAGCTACGGACTAGCGGGGGTTTTCCTCAGCACAGATACGCAGTATTTT. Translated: CASSYGLAGVFLSTDTQYF.

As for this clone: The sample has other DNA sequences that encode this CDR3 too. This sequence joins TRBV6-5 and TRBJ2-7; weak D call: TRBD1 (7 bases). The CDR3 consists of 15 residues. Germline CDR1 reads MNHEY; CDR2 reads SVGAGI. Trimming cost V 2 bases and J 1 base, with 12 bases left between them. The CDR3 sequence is CASSYLAGGSYEQYF. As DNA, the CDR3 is TGTGCCAGCAGTTACCTGGCAGGGGGGTCCTACGAGCAGTACTTC.

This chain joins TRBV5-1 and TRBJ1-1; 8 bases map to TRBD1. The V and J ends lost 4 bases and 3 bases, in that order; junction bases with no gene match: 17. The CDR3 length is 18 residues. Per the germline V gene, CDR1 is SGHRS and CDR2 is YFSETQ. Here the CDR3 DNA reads TGCGCCAGCAGCCCCAGGGGACAGGCCCAGGCCTGGGACACTGAAGCTTTCTTT. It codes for CASSPRGQAQAWDTEAFF.

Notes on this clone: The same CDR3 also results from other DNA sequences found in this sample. CDR3 protein: CASSVAGTGFTEAFF. Written as DNA, the CDR3 is TGTGCCAGCAGCGTAGCTGGGACAGGGTTCACTGAAGCTTTCTTT. This chain uses TRBV9 with TRBJ1-1, with TRBD1 identical over 9 bases. V lost 0 bases to trimming and J lost 4 bases; unmatched junction nucleotides: 4. Looked up from germline, CDR1 is SGDLS and CDR2 is YYNGEE. CDR3 length: 15 residues.

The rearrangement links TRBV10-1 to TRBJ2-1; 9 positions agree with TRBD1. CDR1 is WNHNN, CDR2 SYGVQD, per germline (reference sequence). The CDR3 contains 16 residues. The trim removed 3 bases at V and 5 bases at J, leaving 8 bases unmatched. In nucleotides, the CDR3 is TGCGCCAGCAGTGATGTCGAGGGGACAGGGCACAATGAGCAGTTCTTC. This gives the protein CASSDVEGTGHNEQFF.

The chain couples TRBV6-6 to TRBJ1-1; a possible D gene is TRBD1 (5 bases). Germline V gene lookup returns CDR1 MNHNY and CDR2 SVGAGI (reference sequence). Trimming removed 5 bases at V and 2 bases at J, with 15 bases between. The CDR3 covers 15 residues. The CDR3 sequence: CASSPWGRQNTEAFF. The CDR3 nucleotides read TGTGCCAGCAGTCCCTGGGGCAGGCAAAACACTGAAGCTTTCTTT.

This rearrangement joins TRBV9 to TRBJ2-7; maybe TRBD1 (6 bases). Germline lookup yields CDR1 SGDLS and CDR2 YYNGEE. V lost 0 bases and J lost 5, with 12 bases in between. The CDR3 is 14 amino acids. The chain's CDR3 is CASSVDPGVDEQYF. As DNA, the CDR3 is TGTGCCAGCAGCGTAGATCCAGGGGTGGACGAGCAGTACTTC.

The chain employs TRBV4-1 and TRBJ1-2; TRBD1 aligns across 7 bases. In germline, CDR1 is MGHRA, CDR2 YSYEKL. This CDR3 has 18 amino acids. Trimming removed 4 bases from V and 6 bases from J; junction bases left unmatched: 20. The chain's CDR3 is CASSPSGGPGQVLHGYTF. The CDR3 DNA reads TGCGCCAGCAGCCCAAGTGGGGGGCCTGGACAGGTTTTGCATGGCTACACCTTC.

The CDR3 region is CASSDLGQGHNQPQHF. DNA of the CDR3: TGCGCCAGCAGTGATCTCGGACAGGGACACAATCAGCCCCAGCATTTT. The chain uses TRBV10-2 and TRBJ1-5; 8 bases are shared with TRBD1. V was pared by 3 bases and J by 3 bases, with 7 bases of the junction left unmatched. CDR3 size: 16 residues. Germline V CDR1 and CDR2: WSHSY, SAAADI.

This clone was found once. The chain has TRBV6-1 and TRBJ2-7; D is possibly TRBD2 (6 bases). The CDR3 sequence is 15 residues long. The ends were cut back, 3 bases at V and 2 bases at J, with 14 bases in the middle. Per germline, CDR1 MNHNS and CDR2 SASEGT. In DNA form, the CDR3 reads TGTGCCAGCAGTGAGGGACCAACGGGGGCCTACGAGCAGTACTTC. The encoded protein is CASSEGPTGAYEQYF.

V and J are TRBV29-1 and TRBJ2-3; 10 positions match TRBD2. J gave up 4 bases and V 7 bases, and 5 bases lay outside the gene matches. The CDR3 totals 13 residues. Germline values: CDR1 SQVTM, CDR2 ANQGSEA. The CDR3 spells CSALAGASDTQYF. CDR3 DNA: TGCAGCGCGCTAGCGGGAGCATCAGATACGCAGTATTTT.

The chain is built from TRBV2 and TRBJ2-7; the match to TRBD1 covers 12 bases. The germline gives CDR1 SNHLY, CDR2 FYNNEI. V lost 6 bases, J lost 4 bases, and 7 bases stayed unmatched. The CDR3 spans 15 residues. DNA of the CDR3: TGTGCCAGCAGGGAGGGACAGGGGGCGCTTTACGAGCAGTACTTC. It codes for CASREGQGALYEQYF.

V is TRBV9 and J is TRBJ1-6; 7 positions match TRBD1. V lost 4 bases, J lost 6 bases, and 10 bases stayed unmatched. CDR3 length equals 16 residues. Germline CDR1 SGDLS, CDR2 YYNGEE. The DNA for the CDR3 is TGTGCCAGCAGCACCTCAACAGGGGTTGGTAATTCACCCCTCCACTTT. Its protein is CASSTSTGVGNSPLHF.

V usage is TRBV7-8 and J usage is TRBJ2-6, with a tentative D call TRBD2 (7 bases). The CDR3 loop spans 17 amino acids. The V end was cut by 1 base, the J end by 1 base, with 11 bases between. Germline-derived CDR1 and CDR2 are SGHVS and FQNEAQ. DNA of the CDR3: TGTGCCAGCAGCTTAGGCAGGGGAGGGTCTGGGGCCAACGTCCTGACTTTC. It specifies CASSLGRGGSGANVLTF.

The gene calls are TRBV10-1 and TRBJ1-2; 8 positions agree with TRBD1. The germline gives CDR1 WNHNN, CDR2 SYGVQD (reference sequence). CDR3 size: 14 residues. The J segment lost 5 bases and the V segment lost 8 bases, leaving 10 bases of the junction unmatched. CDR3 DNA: TGCGCCAGCTACGGACAGGGATATGGATATGGCTACACCTTC. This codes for CASYGQGYGYGYTF.

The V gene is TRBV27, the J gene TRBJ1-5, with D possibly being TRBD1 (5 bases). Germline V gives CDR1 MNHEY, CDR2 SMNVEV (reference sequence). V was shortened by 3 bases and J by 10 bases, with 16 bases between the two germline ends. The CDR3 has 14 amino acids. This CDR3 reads CASSFLGDEQPQHF. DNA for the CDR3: TGTGCCAGCAGTTTTTTAGGGGACGAGCAACCCCAGCATTTT.

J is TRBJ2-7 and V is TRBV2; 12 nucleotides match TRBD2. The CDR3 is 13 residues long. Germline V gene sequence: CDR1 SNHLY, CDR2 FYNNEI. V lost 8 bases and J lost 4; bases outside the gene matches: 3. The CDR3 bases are TGTGCCAGCGTACTAGCGGGAGGTTACGAGCAGTACTTC. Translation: CASVLAGGYEQYF.